The 23 T cell receptor beta chains presented below share a single source sample, sequenced in a study of CXCR3-negative and CXCR3-positive naive CD8 T cells. Whole-study findings and limits: TRB CDR3s were more hydrophobic in CXCR3-positive than in CXCR3-negative naive cells.

The method, 5' RACE with UMI labels, was used to prepare the TRB cDNA libraries. After re-calling the 5' RACE reads, TCRdb lists one entry per CDR3 protein, DNA absent. The table for this sample gives about 98,000 distinct CDR3 sequences. These receptors' targets are unknown. The sequenced sample was naive CXCR3+ CD8+ T cells from blood. Specified subset: CD45RO-CCR7+CD27+CD95- naive CD8+ T cells expressing CXCR3 (TNR3+). The receptor set was obtained from a human donor in good health. Some clones in this sample may be carry-over from other donors' samples.

The chain joins TRBV29-1 to TRBJ2-7; TCRdb reports TRBD1, a call that lacks DNA to check it against. The CDR3 has 15 amino acids. Germline V gene sequence: CDR1 SQVTM, CDR2 ANQGSEA. CDR3 residues: CSVEFYGDPKDEQYF.

The rearrangement links TRBV6-2 or TRBV6-3 to TRBJ2-1. Germline lookup yields CDR1 MNHEY and CDR2 SVGEGT. The CDR3 contains 13 residues. CDR3 in amino acids: CASSYDINLEQFF.

The genes are TRBV28 and TRBJ2-1; TCRdb proposes TRBD1, but this gene call is untestable without DNA. Germline V gene sequence: CDR1 MDHEN, CDR2 SYDVKM. The CDR3 spans 14 residues. This CDR3 reads CASSSTGTEGSGFF.

The chain couples TRBV29-1 to TRBJ2-1. The germline gives CDR1 SQVTM, CDR2 ANQGSEA. The CDR3 covers 12 residues. CDR3 residues: CSVEELGNEQFF.

V is TRBV29-1 and J is TRBJ2-1; without DNA, the TCRdb call of TRBD1 cannot be checked. Per the germline V gene, CDR1 is SQVTM and CDR2 is ANQGSEA. The CDR3 is made up of 13 amino acids. The CDR3 protein is CSVGQGMDNEQFF.

The genes are TRBV29-1 and TRBJ2-1; absent DNA, TCRdb's TRBD1 call cannot be checked. Germline CDR1 is SQVTM and CDR2 is ANQGSEA. CDR3 length: 14 amino acids. The CDR3 spells CSARGVVSYNEQFF.

The V gene is TRBV28, the J gene TRBJ2-5. Germline-derived CDR1 and CDR2 are MDHEN and SYDVKM. There are 15 residues in the CDR3. CDR3 amino acids: CASSFGTVGRETQYF.

CDR3 sequence reads: CASSLLGSGRASTGELFF. The genes are TRBV7-6 and TRBJ2-2; as DNA is missing, the TRBD2 call by TCRdb cannot be tested. CDR1 SGHVS and CDR2 FNYEAQ come from the germline V gene. CDR3 size: 18 residues.

The CDR3 protein is CASSLGQTEAFF. The chain uses TRBV13 and TRBJ1-1. This CDR3 has 12 residues. Germline values: CDR1 PRHDT, CDR2 FYEKMQ (reference sequence).

The CDR3 sequence: CASSPRAVEQYF. The rearrangement uses TRBV28 and TRBJ2-7; the D call of TRBD1 rests on TCRdb alone, since no DNA is present to check it. Germline lookup yields CDR1 MDHEN and CDR2 SYDVKM. The CDR3 runs to 12 residues.

The V call is TRBV27, the J call TRBJ2-7; there is no DNA to check the TCRdb D call of TRBD1. Germline CDR1 is MNHEY and CDR2 is SMNVEV (reference sequence). This CDR3 comprises 13 residues. CDR3 loop: CASSLRGAREQYF.

The chain is built from TRBV6-6 and TRBJ1-2. The length of the CDR3 is 15 residues. Germline assignment: CDR1 MNHNY and CDR2 SVGAGI (reference sequence). The CDR3 region is CASSYSQGSYYGYTF.

This chain links TRBV7-3 with TRBJ2-1; without DNA, the TCRdb call of TRBD1 cannot be checked. Germline lookup yields CDR1 SGHTA and CDR2 FQGTGA. CDR3 size: 14 residues. CDR3 region: CASSPLASYNEQFF.

The chain links TRBV7-2 to TRBJ2-6. This CDR3 region has 15 residues. CDR1 is SGHTA and CDR2 is FQGNSA in the germline V gene. CDR3 region: CVRSLNCSGANVLTF. The full variable domain, with the rest looked up from reference TRBV7-2 and TRBJ2-6, is GAGVSQSPSNKVTEKGKDVELRCDPISGHTALYWYRQSLGQGLEFLIYFQGNSAPDKSGLPSDRFSAERTGGSVSTLTIQRTQQEDSAVYLCVRSLNCSGANVLTFGAGSRLTVL.

The chain's CDR3 is CASRLNGGPVETQYF. The J gene is TRBJ2-5, the V gene TRBV5-1; the TCRdb D gene call, TRBD2, has no DNA to confirm it. Germline V gene sequence: CDR1 SGHRS, CDR2 YFSETQ. The CDR3 runs to 15 residues.

The chain carries TRBV7-8 and TRBJ1-6; TCRdb proposes TRBD1, but this gene call is untestable without DNA. Germline-derived CDR1 and CDR2 are SGHVS and FQNEAQ. The CDR3 is 14 residues long. The CDR3 reads CASSLGAVYSPLHF.

The V call is TRBV5-6, the J call TRBJ2-7; TCRdb lists TRBD1, though no DNA is available to test this call. The CDR3 is 15 amino acids. The V gene's germline CDR1 is SGHDT and CDR2 YYEEEE. Here the CDR3 reads CASSPRTAYPYEQYF. The full variable domain, its missing parts supplied by reference TRBV5-6 and TRBJ2-7, is DAGVTQSPTHLIKTRGQQVTLRCSPKSGHDTVSWYQQALGQGPQFIFQYYEEEERQRGNFPDRFSGHQFPNYSSELNVNALLLGDSALYLCASSPRTAYPYEQYFGPGTRLTVT.

CDR3 in amino acids: CASSQGTSGQGYTDTQYF. The J gene is TRBJ2-3, the V gene TRBV3-1; TCRdb indicates TRBD1, and absent DNA this call remains unverified. This CDR3 is built from 18 residues. Germline CDR1 and CDR2: LGHDT and YNNKEL (reference sequence).

This rearrangement joins TRBV5-1 to TRBJ1-1; TCRdb's D gene call, TRBD1, goes unchecked for lack of DNA. The CDR3 totals 15 residues. The germline V gene encodes CDR1 SGHRS and CDR2 YFSETQ. CDR3 loop: CASSPADRENTEAFF.

The rearrangement uses TRBV5-1 and TRBJ2-1; TCRdb reports TRBD1, a call that lacks DNA to check it against. From germline, CDR1 is SGHRS and CDR2 YFSETQ. The CDR3 has 17 amino acids. CDR3 sequence reads: CASSLLGTGGPRNEQFF.

The genes are TRBV7-9 and TRBJ1-2. The germline gives CDR1 SEHNR, CDR2 FQNEAQ (reference sequence). The CDR3 runs to 11 residues. The CDR3 sequence: CAVSKPRGYTF.

The chain recombines TRBV15 with TRBJ2-1; TCRdb selects TRBD2, and the lack of DNA leaves this call unchecked. This CDR3 has 16 residues. The V gene's germline CDR1 is LNHNV and CDR2 YYDKDF (reference sequence). CDR3 residues: CATSRDSGGAYNEQFF.

V gene TRBV28 combines with J gene TRBJ2-3; lacking DNA, the TRBD1 call made by TCRdb goes unchecked. There are 14 residues in the CDR3. CDR1 is MDHEN and CDR2 is SYDVKM in the germline V gene. Here the CDR3 reads CASSTGALTDTQYF.